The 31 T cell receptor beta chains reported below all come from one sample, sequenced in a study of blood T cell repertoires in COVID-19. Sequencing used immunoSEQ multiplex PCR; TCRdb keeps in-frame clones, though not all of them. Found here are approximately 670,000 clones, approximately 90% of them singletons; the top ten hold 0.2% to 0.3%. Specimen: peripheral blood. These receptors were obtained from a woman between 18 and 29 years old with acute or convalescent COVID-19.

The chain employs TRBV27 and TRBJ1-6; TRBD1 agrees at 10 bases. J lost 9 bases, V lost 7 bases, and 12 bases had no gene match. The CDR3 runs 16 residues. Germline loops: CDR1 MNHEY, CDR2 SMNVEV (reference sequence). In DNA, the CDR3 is TGTGCCAGCACCCCCCAGGCGGGGACAGGGGTTTCACCCCTCCACTTT. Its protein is CASTPQAGTGVSPLHF.

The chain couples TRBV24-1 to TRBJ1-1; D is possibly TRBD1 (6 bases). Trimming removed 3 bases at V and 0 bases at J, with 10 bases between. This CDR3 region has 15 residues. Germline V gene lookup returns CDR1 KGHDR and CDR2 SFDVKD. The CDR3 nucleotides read TGTGCCACCAGTGATAGCAGGACAGTGAACACTGAAGCTTTCTTT. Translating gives CATSDSRTVNTEAFF.

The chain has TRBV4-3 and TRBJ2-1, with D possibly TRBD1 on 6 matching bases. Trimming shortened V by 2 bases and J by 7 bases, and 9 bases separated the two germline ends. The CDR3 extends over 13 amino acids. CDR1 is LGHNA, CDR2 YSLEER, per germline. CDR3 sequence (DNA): TGCGCCAGCAGCCAAAGGGGGTTGAATGAGCAGTTCTTC. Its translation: CASSQRGLNEQFF.

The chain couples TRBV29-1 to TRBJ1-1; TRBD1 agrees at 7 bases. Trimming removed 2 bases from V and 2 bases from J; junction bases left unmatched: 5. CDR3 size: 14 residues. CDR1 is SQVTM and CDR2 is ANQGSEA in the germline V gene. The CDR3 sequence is CSVESRGQNTEAFF. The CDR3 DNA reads TGCAGCGTTGAATCTAGGGGGCAAAACACTGAAGCTTTCTTT.

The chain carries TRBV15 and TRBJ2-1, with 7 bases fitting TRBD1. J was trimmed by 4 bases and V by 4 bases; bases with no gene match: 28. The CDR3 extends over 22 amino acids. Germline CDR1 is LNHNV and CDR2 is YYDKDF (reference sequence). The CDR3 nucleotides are TGTGCCACCAGCATCCGTGGGTCCCTGGGTGGTAGGGGGCAGTCCTATTACAATGAGCAGTTCTTC. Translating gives CATSIRGSLGGRGQSYYNEQFF.

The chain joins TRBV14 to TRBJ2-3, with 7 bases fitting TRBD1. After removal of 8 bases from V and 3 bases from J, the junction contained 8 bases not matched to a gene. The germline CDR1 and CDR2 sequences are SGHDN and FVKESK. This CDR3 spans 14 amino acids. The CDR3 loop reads CASRARGLTDTQYF. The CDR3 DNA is TGTGCCAGCCGTGCGAGGGGGCTGACAGATACGCAGTATTTT.

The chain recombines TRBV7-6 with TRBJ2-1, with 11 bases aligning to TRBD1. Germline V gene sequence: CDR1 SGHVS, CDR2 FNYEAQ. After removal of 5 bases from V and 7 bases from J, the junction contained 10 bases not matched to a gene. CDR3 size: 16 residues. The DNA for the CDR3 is TGTGCCAGCAGCGGCAGGAGGGACAGGGGGAAGAATGAGCAGTTCTTC. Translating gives CASSGRRDRGKNEQFF.

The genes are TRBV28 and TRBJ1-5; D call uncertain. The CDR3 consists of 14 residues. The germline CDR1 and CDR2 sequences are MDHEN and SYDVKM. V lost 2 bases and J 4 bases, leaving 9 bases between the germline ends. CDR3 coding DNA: TGTGCCAGCAGTTTACCACAGATTAATCAGCCCCAGCATTTT. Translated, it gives CASSLPQINQPQHF.

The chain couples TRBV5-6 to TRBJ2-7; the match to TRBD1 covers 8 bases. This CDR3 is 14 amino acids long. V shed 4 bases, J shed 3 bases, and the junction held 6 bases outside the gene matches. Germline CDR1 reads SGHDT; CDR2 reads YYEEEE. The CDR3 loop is CASSVRQGRYEQYF. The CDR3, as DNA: TGTGCCAGCAGCGTGCGACAGGGGCGCTACGAGCAGTACTTC. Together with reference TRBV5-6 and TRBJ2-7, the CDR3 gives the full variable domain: DAGVTQSPTHLIKTRGQQVTLRCSPKSGHDTVSWYQQALGQGPQFIFQYYEEEERQRGNFPDRFSGHQFPNYSSELNVNALLLGDSALYLCASSVRQGRYEQYFGPGTRLTVT.

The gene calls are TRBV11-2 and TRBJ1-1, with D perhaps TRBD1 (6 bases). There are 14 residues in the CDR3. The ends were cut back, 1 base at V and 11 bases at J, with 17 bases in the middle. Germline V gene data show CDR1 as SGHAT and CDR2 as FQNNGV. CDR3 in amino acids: CASSLGAGGIRAFF. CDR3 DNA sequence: TGTGCCAGCAGCTTAGGGGCTGGGGGCATTAGGGCTTTCTTT. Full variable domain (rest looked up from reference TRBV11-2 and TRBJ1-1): EAGVAQSPRYKIIEKRQSVAFWCNPISGHATLYWYQQILGQGPKLLIQFQNNGVVDDSQLPKDRFSAERLKGVDSTLKIQPAKLEDSAVYLCASSLGAGGIRAFFGQGTRLTVV.

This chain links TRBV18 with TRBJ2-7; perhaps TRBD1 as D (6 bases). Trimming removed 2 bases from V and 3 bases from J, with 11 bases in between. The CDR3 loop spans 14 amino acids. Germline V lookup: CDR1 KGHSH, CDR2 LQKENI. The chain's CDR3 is CASSPRAGDYEQYF. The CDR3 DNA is TGTGCCAGCTCACCAAGGGCAGGGGACTACGAGCAGTACTTC.

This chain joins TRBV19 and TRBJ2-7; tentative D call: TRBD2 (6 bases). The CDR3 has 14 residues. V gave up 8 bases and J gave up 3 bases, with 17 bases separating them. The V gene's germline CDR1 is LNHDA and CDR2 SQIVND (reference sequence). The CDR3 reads CASAPQGGGYEQYF. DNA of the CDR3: TGTGCCAGTGCGCCTCAGGGAGGAGGCTACGAGCAGTACTTC.

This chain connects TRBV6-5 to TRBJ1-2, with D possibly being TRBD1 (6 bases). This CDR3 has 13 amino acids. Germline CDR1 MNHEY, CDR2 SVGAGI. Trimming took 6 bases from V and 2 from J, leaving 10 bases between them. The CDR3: CASRKGTNYGYTF. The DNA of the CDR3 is TGTGCCAGCAGAAAAGGGACAAACTATGGCTACACCTTC.

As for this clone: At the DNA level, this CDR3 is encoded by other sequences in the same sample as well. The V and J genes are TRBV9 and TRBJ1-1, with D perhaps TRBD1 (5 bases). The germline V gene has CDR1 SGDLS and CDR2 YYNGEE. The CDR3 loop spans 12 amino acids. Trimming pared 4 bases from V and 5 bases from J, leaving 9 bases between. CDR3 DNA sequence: TGTGCCAGCAGCCCAGGGTATACTGAAGCTTTCTTT. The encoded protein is CASSPGYTEAFF.

As DNA, the CDR3 is TGTGCCAGCAGCCCGGGACAGTCTGAAGCTTTCTTT. The encoded protein is CASSPGQSEAFF. The chain joins TRBV5-8 to TRBJ1-1; 7 positions agree with TRBD1. The CDR3 extends over 12 amino acids. The germline V gene has CDR1 SGHTS and CDR2 YDEGEE. The V and J ends lost 4 bases and 6 bases, in that order; junction bases with no gene match: 3.

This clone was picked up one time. The CDR3 sequence: CASSPDPTGNSPLHF. The CDR3 bases are TGTGCCAGCAGCCCCGACCCGACAGGGAACTCACCCCTCCACTTT. The V call is TRBV5-6, the J call TRBJ1-6, with 7 bases identical to TRBD1. Trimming removed 4 bases from V and 10 bases from J; junction bases left unmatched: 11. This CDR3 is 15 amino acids long. Germline loops: CDR1 SGHDT, CDR2 YYEEEE.

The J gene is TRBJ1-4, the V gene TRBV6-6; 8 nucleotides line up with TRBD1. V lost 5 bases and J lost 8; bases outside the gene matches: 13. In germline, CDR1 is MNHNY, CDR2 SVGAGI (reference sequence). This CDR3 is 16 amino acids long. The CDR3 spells CASSPTPTGVGEKLFF. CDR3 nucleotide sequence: TGTGCCAGCAGTCCGACCCCGACAGGGGTGGGGGAAAAACTGTTTTTT.

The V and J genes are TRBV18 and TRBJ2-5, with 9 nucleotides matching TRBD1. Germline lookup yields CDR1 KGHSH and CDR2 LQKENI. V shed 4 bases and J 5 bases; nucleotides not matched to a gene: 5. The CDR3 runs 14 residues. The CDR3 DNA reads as TGTGCCAGCTCACGAGGGACAGGGAAGGAGACCCAGTACTTC. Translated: CASSRGTGKETQYF. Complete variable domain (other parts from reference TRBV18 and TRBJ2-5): NAGVMQNPRHLVRRRGQEARLRCSPMKGHSHVYWYRQLPEEGLKFMVYLQKENIIDESGMPKERFSAEFPKEGPSILRIQQVVRGDSAAYFCASSRGTGKETQYFGPGTRLLVL.

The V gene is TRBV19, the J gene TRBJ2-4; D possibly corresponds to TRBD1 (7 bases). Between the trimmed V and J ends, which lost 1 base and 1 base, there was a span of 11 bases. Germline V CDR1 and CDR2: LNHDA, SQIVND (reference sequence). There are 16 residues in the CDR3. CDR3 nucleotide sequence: TGTGCCAGTAGTATAGCAGGGGGGCCGGCCAAAAACATTCAGTACTTC. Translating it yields CASSIAGGPAKNIQYF.

The CDR3, as DNA: TGTGCCAGCAGCTTAGCGGGTGGGGCCAGCTCCTATAATTCACCCCTCCACTTT. Its translation is CASSLAGGASSYNSPLHF. The rearrangement links TRBV7-8 to TRBJ1-6, with D perhaps matching TRBD1 (5 bases). The V end lost 0 bases, the J end lost 0 bases, and 12 bases lay between the germline ends. CDR1 and CDR2 from the germline V gene are SGHVS and FQNEAQ. The CDR3 runs to 18 residues.

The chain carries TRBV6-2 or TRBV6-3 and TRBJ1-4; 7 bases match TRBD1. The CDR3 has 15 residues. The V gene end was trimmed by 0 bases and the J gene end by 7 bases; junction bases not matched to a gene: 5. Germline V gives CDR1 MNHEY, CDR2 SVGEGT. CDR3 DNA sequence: TGTGCCAGCAGTTACTCGACAGGGTTGATTGAAAAACTGTTTTTT. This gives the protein CASSYSTGLIEKLFF.

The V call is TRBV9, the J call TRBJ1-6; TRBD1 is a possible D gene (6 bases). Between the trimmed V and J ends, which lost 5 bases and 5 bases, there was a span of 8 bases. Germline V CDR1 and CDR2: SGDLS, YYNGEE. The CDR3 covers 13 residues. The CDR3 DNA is TGTGCCAGCAGTCAGGGGAATAATTCACCCCTCCACTTT. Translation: CASSQGNNSPLHF.

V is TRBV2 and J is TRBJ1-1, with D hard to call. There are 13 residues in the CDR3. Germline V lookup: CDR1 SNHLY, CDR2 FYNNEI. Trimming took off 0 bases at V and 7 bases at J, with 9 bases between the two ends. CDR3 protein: CASSEAAVLEAFF. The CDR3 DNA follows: TGTGCCAGCAGTGAAGCGGCGGTACTTGAAGCTTTCTTT.

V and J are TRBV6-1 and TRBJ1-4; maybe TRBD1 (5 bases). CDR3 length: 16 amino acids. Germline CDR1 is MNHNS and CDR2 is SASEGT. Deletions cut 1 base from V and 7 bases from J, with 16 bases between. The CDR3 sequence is CASSEEGYARGEKLFF. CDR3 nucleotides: TGTGCCAGCAGTGAAGAGGGGTACGCTCGCGGTGAAAAACTGTTTTTT.

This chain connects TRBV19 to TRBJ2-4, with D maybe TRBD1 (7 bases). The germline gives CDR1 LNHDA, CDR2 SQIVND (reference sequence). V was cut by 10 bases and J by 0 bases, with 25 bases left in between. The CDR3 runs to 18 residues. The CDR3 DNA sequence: TGTGCCACTACGATCGATCACAGGGGACTTCTAGCCAAAAACATTCAGTACTTC. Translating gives CATTIDHRGLLAKNIQYF.

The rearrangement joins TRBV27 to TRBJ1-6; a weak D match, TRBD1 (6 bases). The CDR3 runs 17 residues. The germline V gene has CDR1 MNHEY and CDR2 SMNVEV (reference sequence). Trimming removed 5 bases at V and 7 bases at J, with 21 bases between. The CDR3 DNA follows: TGTGCCAGCAGTCCAAACTCGGGGCTCAGGGGCAATTCACCCCTCCACTTT. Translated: CASSPNSGLRGNSPLHF.

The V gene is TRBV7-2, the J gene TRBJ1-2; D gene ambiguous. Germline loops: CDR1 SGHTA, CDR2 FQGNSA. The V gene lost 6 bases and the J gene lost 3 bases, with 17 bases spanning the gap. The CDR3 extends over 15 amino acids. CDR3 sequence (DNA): TGTGCCAGCAGTCCACCCGAGGGTATTGACTATGGCTACACCTTC. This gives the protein CASSPPEGIDYGYTF.

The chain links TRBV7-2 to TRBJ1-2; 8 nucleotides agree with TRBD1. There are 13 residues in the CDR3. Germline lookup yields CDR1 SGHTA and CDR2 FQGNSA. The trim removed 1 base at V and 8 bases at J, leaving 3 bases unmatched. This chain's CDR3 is CASSLGTGWGYTF. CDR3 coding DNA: TGTGCCAGCAGCTTAGGGACAGGGTGGGGCTACACCTTC.

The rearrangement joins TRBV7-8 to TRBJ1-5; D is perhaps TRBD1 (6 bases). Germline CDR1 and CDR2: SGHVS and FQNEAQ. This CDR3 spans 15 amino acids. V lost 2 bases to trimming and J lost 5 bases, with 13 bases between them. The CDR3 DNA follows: TGTGCCAGCAGCTTAAATCGGGACACTTATCAGCCCCAGCATTTT. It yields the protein CASSLNRDTYQPQHF.

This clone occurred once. CDR3 coding DNA: TGTGCCAGCAGCTTCAATGTAGTCTACAATGAGCAGTTCTTC. This gives the protein CASSFNVVYNEQFF. V and J are TRBV13 and TRBJ2-1; D unclear. The CDR3 covers 14 residues. Germline lookup yields CDR1 PRHDT and CDR2 FYEKMQ (reference sequence). V lost 3 bases and J 3 bases, leaving 9 bases between the germline ends.

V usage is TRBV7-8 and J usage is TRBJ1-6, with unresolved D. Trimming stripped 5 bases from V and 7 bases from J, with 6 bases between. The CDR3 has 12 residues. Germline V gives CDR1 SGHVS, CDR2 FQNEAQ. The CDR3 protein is CASSPLNSPLHF. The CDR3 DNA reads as TGTGCCAGCAGCCCCTTGAATTCACCCCTCCACTTT.